This T cell receptor (beta chain) emerged from a study of tumor-infiltrating lymphocytes in primary liver carcinoma. This clonotype was seen many times. With a constant-region primer, TCR beta cDNA was made from roughly 500 ng of total RNA. Three rounds of nested multiplex PCR with slightly modified ARM-PCR produced TCR beta libraries. Via MiXCR, TCRdb re-called the multiplex PCR reads, giving one row per CDR3 protein. The sample shows over 250,000 distinct CDR3 sequences, approximately 58% of them seen only once. The researchers obtained blood RNA from unsorted whole blood and also extracted germline DNA. At sampling, these chronic HBV carriers had received no treatment. It was before surgery that about 3.9 milliliters of peripheral blood were collected. The sample was peripheral blood. The TCR sequence derives from a woman aged 25 to 39 with primary liver carcinoma and hepatitis B virus infection.

CDR3 loop: CASSQDLSGRYEQYF. The CDR3 DNA follows: TGCGCCAGCAGCCAAGATCTATCGGGACGCTACGAGCAGTACTTC. This chain joins TRBV4-3 and TRBJ2-7; D is possibly TRBD1 or TRBD2 (5 bases each). This CDR3 has 15 residues. Per germline, CDR1 LGHNA and CDR2 YSLEER. V lost 0 bases, J lost 3 bases, and 12 bases lay in between.